A single sample is the source of the 9 T cell receptor beta chains below, sequenced in a study of neurological immune-mediated disorders. TCRdb ran MiXCR on the 5' RACE reads and lists one entry per CDR3 protein. In the table there are about 4,800 distinct CDR3 sequences, about 22% of which are singletons. Source material: CD8+ T cells from blood. These receptors all stem from a woman aged 55 to 70 with HTLV-1-associated myelopathy (HAM/TSP).

DNA of the CDR3: TGTGCCAGCAGACTCCGGGGTGGACTGGAGCAGTACTTC. Its translation: CASRLRGGLEQYF. The V and J genes are TRBV12-3 or TRBV12-4 and TRBJ2-7; D possibly corresponds to TRBD2 (5 bases). The CDR3 covers 13 residues. V was clipped by 6 bases and J by 7 bases, with 16 bases between them.

This clonotype came up many times. The gene calls are TRBV5-5 and TRBJ1-1; D not resolved. V gave up 1 base and J gave up 0 bases, with 13 bases separating them. Germline CDR1 and CDR2: SGHKS and YYEKEE (reference sequence). The CDR3 length is 16 residues. The CDR3: CASSLLSFGLNTEAFF. DNA for the CDR3: TGTGCCAGCAGCTTGTTGTCCTTTGGCCTGAACACTGAAGCTTTCTTT.

This clonotype was picked up many times. J is TRBJ1-1 and V is TRBV29-1; TRBD1 might be the D (6 bases). In germline, CDR1 is SQVTM, CDR2 ANQGSEA. The CDR3 length is 12 residues. Trimming removed 4 bases from V and 6 bases from J, with 12 bases in between. CDR3 nucleotide sequence: TGCAGCGTTGTGGGGGGCGCGGCTGAAGCTTTCTTT. Encoded protein: CSVVGGAAEAFF. Using reference TRBV29-1 and TRBJ1-1 for the parts outside the CDR3, the full variable domain is SAVISQKPSRDICQRGTSLTIQCQVDSQVTMMFWYRQQPGQSLTLIATANQGSEATYESGFVIDKFPISRPNLTFSTLTVSNMSPEDSSIYLCSVVGGAAEAFFGQGTRLTVV.

Concerning this clonotype: This sequence may be a read error, since a much larger clone differs from it by one base. The chain combines TRBV6-2 or TRBV6-3 with TRBJ1-5; D gene uncertain. The length of the CDR3 is 14 residues. Germline V gene sequence: CDR1 MNHEY, CDR2 SVGEGT. CDR3 protein: CASIYVYSNQPQHF. The CDR3 bases are TGTGCCAGCATTTACGTTTATAGCAATCAGCCCCAGCATTTT.

This clonotype was observed a few times. The chain carries TRBV6-2 or TRBV6-3 and TRBJ2-3; no definite D call. Germline V lookup: CDR1 MNHEY, CDR2 SVGEGT. The CDR3 is 13 amino acids. V was clipped by 5 bases and J by 3 bases, with 9 bases between them. The CDR3 here is CASSRTTTDTQYF. The CDR3 DNA is TGTGCCAGCAGTCGGACCACTACAGATACGCAGTATTTT.

This clonotype was detected many times. The V and J genes are TRBV3-1 and TRBJ2-1, with D perhaps matching TRBD2 (6 bases). The CDR3 totals 15 residues. The germline CDR1 and CDR2 sequences are LGHDT and YNNKEL (reference sequence). The V and J ends lost 1 base and 8 bases respectively, with 15 bases between them. CDR3 amino acids: CASSQGRGTADEQFF. The CDR3 DNA follows: TGTGCCAGCAGCCAAGGTCGCGGGACGGCGGATGAGCAGTTCTTC.

In this sample, this clonotype is medium-sized (0.01 to 0.1%). The rearrangement uses TRBV24-1 and TRBJ1-5; no reliable D call. V lost 9 bases and J lost 1, with 12 bases in between. CDR1 KGHDR and CDR2 SFDVKD come from the germline V gene. The CDR3 spans 14 residues. The CDR3 sequence: CATGTGGSNQPQHF. Written as DNA, the CDR3 is TGTGCCACCGGAACCGGTGGCAGCAATCAGCCCCAGCATTTT.

Many counts were recorded for this clonotype. The rearrangement joins TRBV20-1 to TRBJ2-1, with 11 bases that match TRBD2. J gave up 0 bases and V 3 bases, and 10 bases lay outside the gene matches. The germline V gene has CDR1 DFQATT and CDR2 SNEGSKA (reference sequence). The CDR3 totals 18 residues. The CDR3 DNA is TGCAGTGCTAGCCGTGTGACTAGCGGGGTCAGCTCCTACAATGAGCAGTTCTTC. It encodes CSASRVTSGVSSYNEQFF.

Relative to its sample, this clonotype is medium-sized (0.01 to 0.1%). The chain uses TRBV24-1 and TRBJ1-2, with 7 bases lining up with TRBD1. The CDR3 is 14 residues long. The ends lost 4 bases at V and 3 bases at J; junction bases unmatched: 4. CDR1 is KGHDR, CDR2 SFDVKD, per germline. The chain's CDR3 is CATSEVGTDYGYTF. In DNA form, the CDR3 reads TGTGCCACCAGTGAAGTAGGGACAGACTATGGCTACACCTTC.